This T cell receptor beta chain was captured in a study of CXCR3-negative and CXCR3-positive naive CD8 T cells. The CDR3 has 13 amino acids. CDR1 and CDR2 from the germline V gene are MDHEN and SYDVKM. Notes on this clonotype: The antigen is unknown.

Naive CD8+ T cells were CD45RO-CCR7+CD27+CD95-. Whole-study findings and limits: Hydrophobicity of TRB CDR3s was greater in CXCR3-positive naive cells than in CXCR3-negative naive cells.

Carrying UMI labels, the TRB cDNA libraries were prepared through 5' RACE. Reprocessing the 5' RACE reads, TCRdb reports a single entry for every CDR3 protein and omits DNA. The listing records approximately 88,000 distinct CDR3 sequences. The rearrangement uses TRBV28 and TRBJ2-5. The source material was naive CXCR3+ CD8+ T cells from blood. Indicated subset: CD45RO-CCR7+CD27+CD95- naive CD8+ T cells expressing CXCR3 (TNR3+). The TCR originated in a human donor in good health. Some clones in this sample may be carry-over from other donors' samples. This chain's CDR3 is CASSLSVEETQYF.